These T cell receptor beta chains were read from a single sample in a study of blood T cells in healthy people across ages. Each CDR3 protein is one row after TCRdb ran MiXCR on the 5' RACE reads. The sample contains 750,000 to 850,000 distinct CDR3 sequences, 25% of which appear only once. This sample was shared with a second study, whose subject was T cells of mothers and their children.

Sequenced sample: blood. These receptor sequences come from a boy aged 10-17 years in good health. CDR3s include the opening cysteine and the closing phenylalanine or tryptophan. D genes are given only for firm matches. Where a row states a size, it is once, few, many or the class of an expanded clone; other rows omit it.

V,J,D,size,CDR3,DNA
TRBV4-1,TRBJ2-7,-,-,CASSRDDSSYEQYF,TGCGCCAGCAGTCGAGACGACAGTTCCTACGAGCAGTACTTC
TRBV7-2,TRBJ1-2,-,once,CASSPGGTYYGYTF,TGTGCCAGCAGCCCCGGAGGCACGTACTATGGCTACACCTTC
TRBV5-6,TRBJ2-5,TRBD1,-,CASSLEGAYGETQYF,TGTGCCAGCAGCTTGGAGGGGGCGTATGGGGAGACCCAGTACTTC
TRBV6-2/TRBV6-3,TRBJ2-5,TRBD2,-,CASSFRGRAGGETQYF,TGTGCCAGCAGTTTTCGCGGGAGGGCCGGAGGAGAGACCCAGTACTTC
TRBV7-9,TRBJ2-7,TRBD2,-,CASIQSGSRSYEQYF,TGTGCCAGCATCCAAAGCGGGAGTCGCTCCTACGAGCAGTACTTC
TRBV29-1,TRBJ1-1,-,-,CSVEDRGYTALTEAFF,TGCAGCGTTGAAGATCGCGGTTACACGGCGTTAACTGAAGCTTTCTTT
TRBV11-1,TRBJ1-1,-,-,CASSFSPGATEALF,TGTGCCAGCAGCTTTAGCCCAGGGGCCACTGAAGCTCTCTTT
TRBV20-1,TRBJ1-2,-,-,CSARDRLAGYGYTF,TGCAGTGCTAGAGATAGGTTGGCCGGCTATGGCTACACCTTC
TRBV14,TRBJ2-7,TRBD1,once,CASSHPRQGIPYEQYF,TGTGCCAGCAGCCACCCGAGACAGGGGATTCCCTACGAGCAGTACTTC
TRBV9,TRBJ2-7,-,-,CASSVGPRYEQYF,TGTGCCAGCAGCGTAGGACCCCGGTACGAGCAGTACTTC
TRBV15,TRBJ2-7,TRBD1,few,CATSRDGTGDYEQYF,TGTGCCACCAGCAGAGATGGGACAGGGGATTACGAGCAGTACTTC
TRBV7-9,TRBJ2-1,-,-,CASSYLSGGAYNEQFF,TGTGCCAGCAGCTACCTGTCGGGGGGCGCCTACAATGAGCAGTTCTTC
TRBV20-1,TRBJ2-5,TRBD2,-,CSASASGSGETQYF,TGCAGTGCTAGCGCTAGCGGGAGTGGAGAGACCCAGTACTTC
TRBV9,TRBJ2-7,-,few,CASSETGASYEQYF,TGTGCCAGCAGTGAAACCGGGGCGTCCTACGAGCAGTACTTC